This TCR beta chain was sequenced in a study of a mutant IDH1 vaccine in newly diagnosed glioma. The study, taken as a whole, reports: It seemed that pseudoprogression was not linked to changes in the top peripheral T cell clonotypes.

For this clone: The target antigen is unknown.

Some clones are missing from TCRdb's copy, which holds only in-frame ones; the method was immunoSEQ multiplex PCR. This table holds 41,000 or so clones, roughly nine tenths found once. Specified time point: week 35, safety follow-up. Doses comprised 300 ug of mutant IDH1 20-mer peptide each, plus topical imiquimod. Patients received eight vaccinations in weeks 1, 3, 5, 7, 11, 15, 19, 23. CDR1 is SGHRS, CDR2 YFSETQ, per germline. The CDR3 totals 12 residues. V trimming: 7 bases; J trimming: 6 bases; junction bases outside the gene matches: 2. This sample comprised PBMCs, obtained from a glioma patient whose treatment included an IDH1 peptide vaccine. The rearrangement joins TRBV5-1 to TRBJ1-2; the match to TRBD1 covers 11 bases. This TCR derives from a man between 35 and 55 years old with glioma. The chain's CDR3 is CASGQGANGYTF. CDR3 sequence (DNA): TGCGCCAGCGGACAGGGGGCGAATGGCTACACCTTC.